The T cell receptor (beta chain) under discussion was sequenced for a study of vaccination effects on CD4 cells after COVID-19. Around day 10 of culture, CD4+ T cells were separated out. Two doses of either BNT162b2 or mRNA-1273 were given to each participant. The CDR3 consists of 15 residues. V shed 3 bases, J shed 0 bases, and the junction held 4 bases outside the gene matches. Germline CDR1 reads MDHEN; CDR2 reads SYDVKM. This clone was picked up a small number of times. Antigen unknown. TCRdb's table, derived via immunoSEQ multiplex PCR, lists solely in-frame clones and lacks some. The repertoire holds about 73,000 clones, with less than 75% as singletons.

This specimen was CD4+ T cells from PBMCs cultured without peptide, taken after COVID-19 vaccination. The chain joins TRBV28 to TRBJ1-1, with 7 bases fitting TRBD1. This sequence was found in a human donor who received a COVID-19 vaccine. In DNA, the CDR3 is TGTGCCAGCAGTTTCCCGGACAGGTTGAACACTGAAGCTTTCTTT. Its translation is CASSFPDRLNTEAFF.